The sequence of this TCR beta chain was determined in a study of blood T cell repertoires in COVID-19. Only in-frame clones appear in the TCRdb table, and some are missing; sequencing was by immunoSEQ multiplex PCR. The sample yields 100,000 to 120,000 clones, roughly 85% seen once. J was trimmed by 4 bases and V by 3 bases; bases with no gene match: 9. Germline CDR1 reads LNHDA; CDR2 reads SQIVND (reference sequence). The CDR3 is 16 amino acids. The TCR was taken from a human donor in a cohort sampled during active COVID-19. The sample was peripheral blood. The chain employs TRBV19 and TRBJ2-1, with 7 bases matching TRBD1. The chain's CDR3 is CASSIAADRDYNEQFF. The CDR3 coding sequence is TGTGCCAGTAGTATCGCAGCAGACAGGGATTACAATGAGCAGTTCTTC.